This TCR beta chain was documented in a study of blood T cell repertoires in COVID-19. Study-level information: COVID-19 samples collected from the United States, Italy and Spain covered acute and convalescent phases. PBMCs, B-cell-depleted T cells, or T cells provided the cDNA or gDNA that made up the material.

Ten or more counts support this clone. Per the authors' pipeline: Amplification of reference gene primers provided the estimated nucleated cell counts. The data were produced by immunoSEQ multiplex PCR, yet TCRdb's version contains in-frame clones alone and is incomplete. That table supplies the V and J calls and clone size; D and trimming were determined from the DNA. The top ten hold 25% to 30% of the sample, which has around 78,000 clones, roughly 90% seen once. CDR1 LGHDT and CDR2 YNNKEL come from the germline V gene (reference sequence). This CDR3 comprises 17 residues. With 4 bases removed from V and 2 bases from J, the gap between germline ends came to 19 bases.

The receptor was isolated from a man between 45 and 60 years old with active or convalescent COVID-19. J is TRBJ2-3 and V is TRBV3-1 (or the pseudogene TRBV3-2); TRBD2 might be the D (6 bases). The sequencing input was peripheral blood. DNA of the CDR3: TGTGCCAGCAGCCCTACGGATGGCGGGGTAGACACAGATACGCAGTATTTT. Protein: CASSPTDGGVDTDTQYF.